The clone carrying this TCR beta chain was detected only a few times. Antigen: not known. RNA extraction used unfractionated whole blood as the source of total RNA. Germline-derived CDR1 and CDR2 are SEHNR and FQNEAQ (reference sequence). The CDR3 runs to 16 residues. With 5 bases removed from V and 0 bases from J, the gap between germline ends came to 17 bases. This specimen belongs to a study of human T cells and chemical hapten exposure. Across the study: Per-sample variation in TCR yield stemmed mainly from small pooled library volume differences. Study-wide findings and caveats: Sensitization with DPC brought no change to TCRs above 1 in 1000 in frequency.

Each cDNA molecule in the library carried unique molecular identifiers. Per the original methods: Samples contained a median of approximately 100,000 TCRs, with a range of about 23,224 to 700,000. TCRdb processed the 5' RACE reads anew with MiXCR; each CDR3 protein has one entry. Clone size and V and J calls follow TCRdb, not the original study. The sample lists tens of thousands of distinct CDR3 sequences, 7.7% seen once, with 2% to 2.5% in the top ten. The sequence was collected from a male donor in good health. The rearrangement links TRBV7-9 to TRBJ2-7; tentatively, D is TRBD1 or TRBD2 (5 bases each). CDR3 in amino acids: CASSPPLGRYSYEQYF. The CDR3 DNA sequence: TGTGCCAGCAGCCCTCCCCTGGGACGGTACTCCTACGAGCAGTACTTC.